This note documents a single TCR beta chain sequence. This sample stems from a study of T cell repertoires in cytomegalovirus infection. After removal of 8 bases from V and 7 bases from J, the junction contained 11 bases not matched to a gene. This CDR3 region has 15 residues. TCRdb re-called the reads through MiXCR, storing one row per CDR3 protein. The data show some 450,000 distinct CDR3 sequences, roughly a third seen once. The sequencing sample was made of PBMCs. The chain is built from TRBV5-3 and TRBJ2-3, with TRBD2 identical over 12 bases. TRBV5-3 is an ORF, and what it does is uncertain. The receptor was isolated from a human donor in good health (CMV status not recorded). Some clones in this sample may be carry-over from other donors' samples. In DNA form, the CDR3 reads TGTGCCAGCAGACCTACTAGCGGGGGGACCAATACGCAGTATTTT. This encodes CASRPTSGGTNTQYF.